The 20 T cell receptor beta chains given below trace back to one sample, sequenced in a study of blood T cell repertoires in COVID-19. The method was immunoSEQ multiplex PCR; TCRdb's version includes in-frame clones alone and lacks a portion of them. The sample gives around 280,000 clones, about 90% of which show up once; about 1.7% is in the top ten. Material: PBMCs or T cells enriched from blood (not recorded which). These receptor sequences come from a woman aged 18-29 years with acute COVID-19.

The V call is TRBV9, the J call TRBJ2-1, with D perhaps matching TRBD2 (6 bases). The V and J ends lost 4 bases and 11 bases respectively, with 16 bases between them. The CDR3 length is 13 residues. The germline gives CDR1 SGDLS, CDR2 YYNGEE. In DNA, the CDR3 is TGTGCCAGCAGCACCGGGACTTCCCCACAGCAGTTCTTC. Amino acid sequence: CASSTGTSPQQFF.

The chain is built from TRBV28 and TRBJ2-1; 8 positions agree with TRBD1. The CDR3 covers 15 residues. V shed 6 bases, J shed 6 bases, and the junction held 10 bases outside the gene matches. Germline assignment: CDR1 MDHEN and CDR2 SYDVKM. The CDR3 DNA follows: TGTGCCAGCAGAACTCCCGGGACAGGACCCAATGAGCAGTTCTTC. It is translated as CASRTPGTGPNEQFF.

The CDR3 loop reads CASSPGWETQYF. CDR3 nucleotides: TGTGCCAGCAGCCCAGGGTGGGAGACCCAGTACTTC. The V and J genes are TRBV14 and TRBJ2-5, with D maybe TRBD1 (5 bases). Germline V gives CDR1 SGHDN, CDR2 FVKESK. Trimming removed 4 bases from V and 5 bases from J, with 8 bases in between. This CDR3 comprises 12 residues. Together with reference TRBV14 and TRBJ2-5, the CDR3 gives the full variable domain: EAGVTQFPSHSVIEKGQTVTLRCDPISGHDNLYWYRRVMGKEIKFLLHFVKESKQDESGMPNNRFLAERTGGTYSTLKVQPAELEDSGVYFCASSPGWETQYFGPGTRLLVL.

The chain couples TRBV6-5 to TRBJ1-1; D ambiguous. The CDR3 extends over 14 amino acids. The germline V gene encodes CDR1 MNHEY and CDR2 SVGAGI. V gave up 5 bases and J gave up 5 bases, with 15 bases separating them. CDR3 coding DNA: TGTGCCAGCAGTAGCGGTCCAGTGGGGACTGAAGCTTTCTTT. This translates into CASSSGPVGTEAFF.

V is TRBV10-3 and J is TRBJ1-2; 9 bases fit TRBD1. Germline V gene sequence: CDR1 ENHRY, CDR2 SYGVKD. The length of the CDR3 is 19 residues. V was clipped by 0 bases and J by 5 bases; unmatched bases: 16. Here the CDR3 DNA reads TGTGCCATCAGTGAGTCAGTGGGTGATCACAGGGGGCTGCGGTATGGCTACACCTTC. Translation gives CAISESVGDHRGLRYGYTF.

The chain has TRBV3-1 (or the pseudogene TRBV3-2) and TRBJ2-1; 14 bases agree with TRBD2. With V trimmed by 0 bases and J by 9 bases, 4 bases remained unmatched. The CDR3 has 16 residues. Germline assignment: CDR1 LGHDT and CDR2 YNNKEL (reference sequence). The CDR3 protein is CASSQDRLAGGGEQFF. The DNA for the CDR3 is TGTGCCAGCAGCCAAGATCGACTAGCGGGAGGGGGTGAGCAGTTCTTC.

The chain links TRBV7-3 to TRBJ2-5; D is perhaps TRBD2 (6 bases). CDR3 length: 14 residues. With 2 bases removed from V and 5 bases from J, the gap between germline ends came to 12 bases. Germline V gives CDR1 SGHTA, CDR2 FQGTGA. The chain's CDR3 is CASSLAGTGETQYF. The CDR3 nucleotides read TGTGCCAGCAGCTTAGCGGGAACGGGGGAGACCCAGTACTTC.

This chain connects TRBV7-6 to TRBJ2-7, with 9 bases aligning to TRBD2. J gave up 2 bases and V 1 base, and 6 bases lay outside the gene matches. The CDR3 totals 16 residues. Germline assignment: CDR1 SGHVS and CDR2 FNYEAQ. Here the CDR3 reads CASSLGRAGGPYEQYF. In DNA form, the CDR3 reads TGTGCCAGCAGCTTAGGCCGGGCGGGAGGGCCCTACGAGCAGTACTTC.

This chain uses TRBV30 with TRBJ2-5; TRBD2 agrees at 10 bases. The CDR3 loop spans 17 amino acids. Looked up from germline, CDR1 is GTSNPN and CDR2 is SVGIG (reference sequence). J gave up 7 bases and V 0 bases, and 14 bases lay outside the gene matches. CDR3 DNA: TGTGCCTGGAGTGTACCCCTGACTAGCGGGTACAGAGGGACCCAGTACTTC. Translating gives CAWSVPLTSGYRGTQYF.

V gene TRBV6-6 combines with J gene TRBJ2-1; TRBD2 agrees at 11 bases. The CDR3 contains 16 residues. Germline V gene sequence: CDR1 MNHNY, CDR2 SVGAGI (reference sequence). Trimming cost V 5 bases and J 10 bases; bases outside gene matches: 13. DNA for the CDR3: TGTGCCAGCAGTCGAACCGGGACTAGCGGACTCGACGAGCAGTTCTTC. As protein: CASSRTGTSGLDEQFF.

The chain combines TRBV28 with TRBJ1-4; no definite D call. The CDR3 has 15 residues. CDR1 is MDHEN and CDR2 is SYDVKM in the germline V gene. V was trimmed by 7 bases and J by 5 bases, leaving 17 bases between them. CDR3 bases: TGTGCCAGCATTGATCCTCCGGTGCGGAATGAAAAACTGTTTTTT. This sequence encodes CASIDPPVRNEKLFF.

The chain uses TRBV29-1 and TRBJ2-3; D might be TRBD1 (6 bases). The CDR3 sequence is 15 residues long. The germline gives CDR1 SQVTM, CDR2 ANQGSEA. Trimming pared 8 bases from V and 4 bases from J, leaving 22 bases between. CDR3 loop: CSILGTDRRADTQYF. The CDR3 coding sequence is TGCAGCATCCTTGGGACGGACAGACGGGCAGATACGCAGTATTTT.

This sequence joins TRBV28 and TRBJ2-7; 9 bases map to TRBD1. Per the germline V gene, CDR1 is MDHEN and CDR2 is SYDVKM. This CDR3 is built from 16 residues. Unmatched junction bases numbered 15, after V lost 6 bases and J lost 6 bases. In DNA form, the CDR3 reads TGTGCCAGCAGCCCGAATTCACCGGGACAGGGTTTCGAGCAGTACTTC. This translates into CASSPNSPGQGFEQYF.

This chain joins TRBV10-2 and TRBJ2-3, with 8 bases matching TRBD2. The CDR3 loop spans 14 amino acids. V dropped 3 bases and J dropped 5; count of bases not matched to a gene: 4. The V gene's germline CDR1 is WSHSY and CDR2 SAAADI. The DNA for the CDR3 is TGCGCCAGCAGTGAATCCCTAGCGGGAGATACGCAGTATTTT. Translating it yields CASSESLAGDTQYF.

This chain links TRBV5-1 with TRBJ2-3, with 8 bases matching TRBD2. The CDR3 totals 16 residues. Per the germline V gene, CDR1 is SGHRS and CDR2 is YFSETQ. V was clipped by 0 bases and J by 7 bases; unmatched bases: 10. The CDR3 coding sequence is TGCGCCAGCAGCTTGGAAGCGGGAGTGGGTTTCTATACGCAGTATTTT. Protein: CASSLEAGVGFYTQYF. The full variable domain, rest sourced from reference TRBV5-1 and TRBJ2-3, is KAGVTQTPRYLIKTRGQQVTLSCSPISGHRSVSWYQQTPGQGLQFLFEYFSETQRNKGNFPGRFSGRQFSNSRSEMNVSTLELGDSALYLCASSLEAGVGFYTQYFGPGTRLTVL.

The chain recombines TRBV4-2 with TRBJ2-1; a possible D gene is TRBD2 (5 bases). Germline V gene data show CDR1 as LGHNA and CDR2 as YNFKEQ. Trimming cost V 0 bases and J 5 bases, with 8 bases left between them. The CDR3 covers 14 residues. CDR3 sequence reads: CASSQDRRNNEQFF. In DNA form, the CDR3 reads TGTGCCAGCAGCCAAGATCGGAGGAACAATGAGCAGTTCTTC.

This chain connects TRBV18 to TRBJ1-4; D uncertain. Per the germline V gene, CDR1 is KGHSH and CDR2 is LQKENI. With 0 bases removed from V and 8 bases from J, the gap between germline ends came to 7 bases. The CDR3 runs 13 residues. The CDR3 loop is CASSPPGHEKLFF. The CDR3 coding sequence is TGTGCCAGCTCACCACCTGGCCACGAAAAACTGTTTTTT.

The V gene is TRBV5-1, the J gene TRBJ2-2; D perhaps matches TRBD2 (5 bases). The CDR3 covers 18 residues. V was shortened by 4 bases and J by 4 bases, with 23 bases between the two germline ends. Germline values: CDR1 SGHRS, CDR2 YFSETQ. This CDR3 is CASSPGPAGSRGTGELFF. CDR3 coding DNA: TGCGCCAGCAGCCCGGGTCCGGCAGGTTCCCGGGGCACCGGGGAGCTGTTTTTT.

V is TRBV30 and J is TRBJ2-7; 8 bases line up with TRBD1. The ends lost 2 bases at V and 3 bases at J; junction bases unmatched: 3. The germline gives CDR1 GTSNPN, CDR2 SVGIG (reference sequence). The CDR3 extends over 13 amino acids. The CDR3: CAWSSDRGYEQYF. The CDR3, as DNA: TGTGCCTGGAGTAGTGACAGGGGCTACGAGCAGTACTTC.

The V call is TRBV30, the J call TRBJ2-5, with D hard to call. The germline gives CDR1 GTSNPN, CDR2 SVGIG (reference sequence). The germline V and J ends were trimmed by 0 bases and 5 bases, with 10 bases remaining between them. The CDR3 spans 13 residues. CDR3 bases: TGTGCCTGGAGTGTTGGCCTGCGGGAGACCCAGTACTTC. Translating it yields CAWSVGLRETQYF. Combining the CDR3 with reference TRBV30 and TRBJ2-5 gives the whole variable domain SQTIHQWPATLVQPVGSPLSLECTVEGTSNPNLYWYRQAAGRGLQLLFYSVGIGQISSEVPQNLSASRPQDRQFILSSKKLLLSDSGFYLCAWSVGLRETQYFGPGTRLLVL.